This note documents a single T cell receptor beta chain sequence. The data were taken from a study of blood T cell repertoires in COVID-19. Trimming left V 5 bases short and J 4 bases short, with 8 bases between. Germline-derived CDR1 and CDR2 are KGHDR and SFDVKD. There are 12 residues in the CDR3. The assay was immunoSEQ multiplex PCR, and TCRdb's table has in-frame clones only and misses some. The profile shows tens of thousands of clones, roughly 79% of them singletons. The sample was peripheral blood. The chain links TRBV24-1 to TRBJ2-7; unclear D gene. The sequence was obtained from a man aged 80 or over with COVID-19, enrolled during active disease. The CDR3 sequence: CATSAEQYEQYF. The DNA for the CDR3 is TGTGCCACCAGTGCGGAGCAGTACGAGCAGTACTTC.